This T cell receptor (beta chain) was captured by sequencing in a study of neurological immune-mediated disorders. 5'RACE with 10-nucleotide random UMIs generated the cDNA. A single record per CDR3 protein comes from TCRdb applying MiXCR to the 5' RACE reads. Of some 48,000 distinct CDR3 sequences in the sample, about an eighth were seen once. This clonotype came up many times. Its specificity is unknown. The CDR3 has 14 residues. Germline V gives CDR1 SGHKS, CDR2 YYEKEE (reference sequence). Trimming shortened V by 1 base and J by 0 bases, and 7 bases separated the two germline ends. General study findings and limits: Private repertoires in all groups were suggested by the absence of shared CDR3 amino acid sequences among expanded clones across subjects. HTLV-1-associated myelopathy had the most TCR clonal expansion, while multiple sclerosis had the least, a level that fell below healthy controls.

The sample's time point: longitudinal time-point 2. This receptor was taken from a male donor with HTLV-1-associated myelopathy (HAM/TSP). The sequencing sample was made of PBMCs. The V gene is TRBV5-5, the J gene TRBJ2-5; no reliable D call. This CDR3 reads CASSLPRNQETQYF. The CDR3, as DNA: TGTGCCAGCAGCTTGCCCAGGAACCAAGAGACCCAGTACTTC.